Sequencing of this T cell receptor (beta chain) was carried out in a study of human T cells and chemical hapten exposure. MiXCR was run by TCRdb on the RACE reads, yielding one entry per CDR3 protein. The sample records around 57,000 distinct CDR3 sequences, around 11% being singletons. The time point: pre-sensitization, week 0. Stated treatment: therapeutic diphenylcyclopropenone sensitization with weekly scalp DPC. Total RNA was isolated from whole blood that had not been fractionated. This clonotype was picked up many times. Germline V gene data show CDR1 as SGHTA and CDR2 as FQGNSA. The CDR3 is 16 residues long. The V and J ends lost 4 bases and 4 bases, in that order; junction bases with no gene match: 11.

Sequencing was performed on whole blood, taken in connection with sensitization to the hapten diphenylcyclopropenone (DPC). The TCR originated in a woman between 40 and 50 years old with alopecia areata. Some clones in this sample may be carry-over from other donors' samples. The V call is TRBV7-2, the J call TRBJ2-3; 7 bases fit TRBD2. The CDR3 sequence is CASSSEHGRGADTQYF. In DNA, the CDR3 is TGTGCCAGCAGCTCCGAGCATGGGAGGGGTGCAGATACGCAGTATTTT.